Below, 27 T cell receptor beta chains from the same sample are listed, as sequenced in a study of blood T cells in healthy people across ages. A second PCR of roughly 7 to 11 cycles used a sample-barcoded 5' primer and a J-beta primer mix. TCRdb processed the 5' RACE reads anew with MiXCR; each CDR3 protein has one entry. This sample has 1.5 million to 1.8 million distinct CDR3 sequences, with 42% found just once. The sequenced sample consisted of blood. The source is a young woman in good health.

The rearrangement uses TRBV4-3 and TRBJ1-1; D perhaps matches TRBD1 (5 bases). Germline CDR1 and CDR2: LGHNA and YSLEER. This CDR3 has 15 residues. V was trimmed by 4 bases and J by 4 bases, leaving 16 bases between them. CDR3 protein: CASSPHRTLGTEAFF. CDR3 sequence (DNA): TGCGCCAGCAGCCCCCACCGGACATTGGGCACTGAAGCTTTCTTT.

This clonotype was observed a few times. The chain couples TRBV4-1 to TRBJ1-1, with unresolved D. The V end was cut by 0 bases, the J end by 3 bases, with 5 bases between. This CDR3 contains 13 residues. Looked up from germline, CDR1 is MGHRA and CDR2 is YSYEKL. CDR3 amino acids: CASSQEFYTEAFF. CDR3 nucleotide sequence: TGCGCCAGCAGCCAAGAGTTTTACACTGAAGCTTTCTTT.

Only a few counts were recorded for this clonotype. The chain couples TRBV27 to TRBJ1-5; D remains unclear. This CDR3 comprises 10 residues. The germline gives CDR1 MNHEY, CDR2 SMNVEV (reference sequence). The V end lost 2 bases, the J end lost 7 bases, and 0 bases lay between the germline ends. CDR3 in DNA: TGTGCCAGCAGTTTACAGCCCCAGCATTTT. This gives the protein CASSLQPQHF.

This clonotype has only a few counts. The V and J genes are TRBV6-5 and TRBJ2-1; 9 positions agree with TRBD2. The ends lost 5 bases at V and 3 bases at J; junction bases unmatched: 5. CDR1 is MNHEY and CDR2 is SVGAGI in the germline V gene. This CDR3 contains 15 residues. CDR3 residues: CASSRNSGSYNEQFF. CDR3 nucleotide sequence: TGTGCCAGCAGTAGGAATAGCGGGAGCTACAATGAGCAGTTCTTC.

This clonotype was seen many times. This CDR3 is CSVGTRRIDGYTF. The CDR3, as DNA: TGCAGCGTTGGGACGAGGAGGATAGATGGCTACACCTTC. The V call is TRBV29-1, the J call TRBJ1-2, with unresolved D. This CDR3 comprises 13 residues. Trimming stripped 4 bases from V and 6 bases from J, with 15 bases between. Per germline, CDR1 SQVTM and CDR2 ANQGSEA.

This clonotype was observed a handful of times. The chain combines TRBV20-1 with TRBJ2-7; D is uncertain. The CDR3 consists of 14 residues. Germline assignment: CDR1 DFQATT and CDR2 SNEGSKA (reference sequence). The V and J ends lost 3 bases and 1 base respectively, with 13 bases between them. The CDR3 DNA sequence: TGCAGTGCTAGCTACGGCAGCTCTTCCTACGAGCAGTACTTC. Translating it yields CSASYGSSSYEQYF.

V and J are TRBV20-1 and TRBJ2-1; D gene uncertain. The germline CDR1 and CDR2 sequences are DFQATT and SNEGSKA (reference sequence). V was shortened by 3 bases and J by 0 bases, with 6 bases between the two germline ends. The CDR3 length is 13 residues. The CDR3 protein is CSASLYSYNEQFF. The CDR3 DNA reads TGCAGTGCTAGTCTGTACTCCTACAATGAGCAGTTCTTC.

The rearrangement joins TRBV2 to TRBJ2-2; 7 bases are shared with TRBD2. The CDR3 totals 16 residues. V was pared by 4 bases and J by 0 bases, with 5 bases of the junction left unmatched. Germline assignment: CDR1 SNHLY and CDR2 FYNNEI. The CDR3 sequence is CASSGTRVANTGELFF. The CDR3 coding sequence is TGTGCCAGCAGTGGGACTAGGGTCGCGAACACCGGGGAGCTGTTTTTT.

This clonotype appeared a few times. The rearrangement joins TRBV6-6 to TRBJ2-1; D could derive from TRBD1 or TRBD2 (5 bases each). The germline V and J ends were trimmed by 2 bases and 13 bases, with 15 bases remaining between them. CDR3 length: 13 residues. CDR1 MNHNY and CDR2 SVGAGI come from the germline V gene (reference sequence). Here the CDR3 DNA reads TGTGCCAGCAGTTACCCCCCGGGGCAGTTTCAGTTCTTC. This encodes CASSYPPGQFQFF.

This clonotype has just a few counts. The V call is TRBV21-1, the J call TRBJ2-4; TRBD2 was called by the table and not checked on the DNA. TRBV21-1 is designated a pseudogene. This CDR3 comprises 14 residues. In nucleotides, the CDR3 is TGTGCCAGCAGCAGACTAGCGGGAGAAAACATTCAGTACTTC. This translates into CASSRLAGENIQYF.

This clonotype was seen a single time. The chain is built from TRBV2 and TRBJ2-4; D ambiguous. Germline CDR1 and CDR2: SNHLY and FYNNEI. The CDR3 has 14 amino acids. Deletions cut 2 bases from V and 7 bases from J, with 12 bases between. The CDR3 loop reads CASSEHPEANIQYF. The CDR3 DNA reads TGTGCCAGCAGTGAACACCCGGAAGCGAACATTCAGTACTTC.

This clonotype was counted once. V and J are TRBV6-5 and TRBJ2-3; unclear D gene. Per the germline V gene, CDR1 is MNHEY and CDR2 is SVGAGI. The CDR3 totals 19 residues. V gave up 0 bases and J gave up 1 base, with 20 bases separating them. The CDR3 DNA follows: TGTGCCAGCAGTTACTCCGAAATTGGAACGGTGCTTGGCACAGATACGCAGTATTTT. As protein: CASSYSEIGTVLGTDTQYF.

Remarks on this clonotype: A much larger clone sits a single nucleotide away, making a read error possible. The genes are TRBV21-1 and TRBJ2-1. TRBV21-1 is marked as a pseudogene. The length of the CDR3 is 15 residues. The CDR3 protein is CASQSAGSSYNEQFF. The CDR3 coding sequence is TGTGCCAGCCAGTCGGCAGGGAGCTCCTACAATGAGCAGTTCTTC.

This clonotype was counted a few times. The V call is TRBV28, the J call TRBJ2-7; 10 nucleotides align to TRBD2. Per germline, CDR1 MDHEN and CDR2 SYDVKM. This CDR3 spans 15 amino acids. V dropped 5 bases and J dropped 2; count of bases not matched to a gene: 6. CDR3: CASSPGLAVTYEQYF. The CDR3 region has the DNA TGTGCCAGCAGTCCCGGACTAGCGGTTACCTACGAGCAGTACTTC.

V is TRBV7-2 and J is TRBJ2-1, with a possible D match to TRBD1 (6 bases). The J call may be incorrect, as the DNA end agrees better with TRBJ2-7. Per germline, CDR1 SGHTA and CDR2 FQGNSA. The CDR3 length is 15 residues. CDR3 in amino acids: CASSSMGHPGNEQYF. The CDR3 nucleotides read TGTGCCAGCAGCTCAATGGGACACCCAGGGAATGAGCAGTACTTC.

The rearrangement uses TRBV21-1 and TRBJ2-7; no check of the table's D call, TRBD2, against the DNA was made. TRBV21-1 is deemed a pseudogene. The CDR3 covers 17 residues. CDR3 coding DNA: TGTGCCAGCAGCAAGCTATGTAGCGGACCCCCAAGGAATGAGCAGTACTTC. Its translation: CASSKLCSGPPRNEQYF.

The V gene is TRBV28, the J gene TRBJ2-5; D gene unclear. V lost 6 bases and J 5 bases, leaving 16 bases between the germline ends. The CDR3 runs 14 residues. Looked up from germline, CDR1 is MDHEN and CDR2 is SYDVKM. DNA for the CDR3: TGTGCCAGCAGGGGATCCTCCCTGGGGGAGACCCAGTACTTC. It translates to CASRGSSLGETQYF. Complete variable domain (other parts from reference TRBV28 and TRBJ2-5): DVKVTQSSRYLVKRTGEKVFLECVQDMDHENMFWYRQDPGLGLRLIYFSYDVKMKEKGDIPEGYSVSREKKERFSLILESASTNQTSMYLCASRGSSLGETQYFGPGTRLLVL.

This clonotype has just one count. V is TRBV4-3 and J is TRBJ2-5; 13 nucleotides line up with TRBD2. Germline-derived CDR1 and CDR2 are LGHNA and YSLEER. The junction had 6 bases not matched to a gene; V was cut back by 3 bases and J by 2 bases. CDR3 length equals 17 residues. The CDR3 bases are TGCGCCAGCAGCCAGTCAGGGACTAGCGGGGTACAAGAGACCCAGTACTTC. Amino acids: CASSQSGTSGVQETQYF.

The chain employs TRBV4-2 and TRBJ2-3; 8 nucleotides agree with TRBD2. After removal of 0 bases from V and 14 bases from J, the junction contained 7 bases not matched to a gene. The CDR3 is 13 amino acids. Germline CDR1 is LGHNA and CDR2 is YNFKEQ. This CDR3 is CASSQDSGLERYF. For the CDR3, the DNA is TGTGCCAGCAGCCAAGATTCGGGACTAGAGAGGTATTTT.

This clonotype was seen a few times. This chain uses TRBV24-1 with TRBJ2-5; 7 nucleotides agree with TRBD1. Germline CDR1 KGHDR, CDR2 SFDVKD. With 4 bases clipped from V and 1 base from J, the junction kept 2 bases outside the gene matches. The CDR3 has 14 residues. CDR3 sequence reads: CATSEGDSQETQYF. The CDR3 bases are TGTGCCACCAGTGAAGGGGACAGCCAAGAGACCCAGTACTTC.

The CDR3 here is CASSEAWQSLKDGYTF. In nucleotides, the CDR3 is TGTGCCAGCAGTGAAGCTTGGCAAAGTCTAAAGGATGGCTACACCTTC. The chain is built from TRBV2 and TRBJ1-2, with D hard to call. Per the germline V gene, CDR1 is SNHLY and CDR2 is FYNNEI. Trimming stripped 0 bases from V and 6 bases from J, with 17 bases between. CDR3 length equals 16 residues.

As regards this clonotype: At one of its ends the junction is not consistent with the germline gene, which may arise from a read error. This chain links TRBV2 with TRBJ1-2, with a possible D match to TRBD1 (5 bases). Germline CDR1 is SNHLY and CDR2 is FYNNEI. The CDR3 sequence is 15 residues long. CDR3 sequence reads: CANSRDRGAHYGYTF. The CDR3 DNA reads as TGTGCCAACAGTCGAGACCGGGGCGCGCACTATGGCTACACCTTC.

This clonotype was found a few times. The CDR3, as DNA: TGTGCCAGCATGGGGGCACCCTACAATGAGCAGTTCTTC. It codes for CASMGAPYNEQFF. This sequence joins TRBV3-1 and TRBJ2-1; D perhaps matches TRBD1 (6 bases). Looked up from germline, CDR1 is LGHDT and CDR2 is YNNKEL (reference sequence). Trimming took off 7 bases at V and 2 bases at J, with 9 bases between the two ends. The CDR3 extends over 13 amino acids.

The chain combines TRBV29-1 with TRBJ1-4, with unresolved D. Trimming took off 6 bases at V and 8 bases at J, with 16 bases between the two ends. Germline V gene lookup returns CDR1 SQVTM and CDR2 ANQGSEA. The length of the CDR3 is 13 residues. CDR3 loop: CSVTQSYGEKLFF. The CDR3 nucleotides are TGCAGCGTGACACAGTCTTACGGAGAAAAACTGTTTTTT.

This clonotype came up many times. The chain employs TRBV7-8 and TRBJ2-1; tentatively, D is TRBD1 (6 bases). The CDR3 is 15 residues long. From germline, CDR1 is SGHVS and CDR2 FQNEAQ. V lost 5 bases and J lost 2, with 13 bases in between. CDR3: CASSTRDTAYNEQFF. The CDR3 DNA reads TGTGCCAGCAGCACCCGGGACACCGCCTACAATGAGCAGTTCTTC.

The chain combines TRBV9 with TRBJ2-3, with 9 bases matching TRBD2. V was clipped by 0 bases and J by 3 bases; unmatched bases: 8. The CDR3 has 17 amino acids. Germline lookup yields CDR1 SGDLS and CDR2 YYNGEE. Here the CDR3 DNA reads TGTGCCAGCAGCGTAGGAGAGCTAGCGGGGATTACAGATACGCAGTATTTT. Residues: CASSVGELAGITDTQYF.

This clonotype was seen a handful of times. The chain recombines TRBV10-3 with TRBJ2-3, with TRBD2 identical over 9 bases. With V trimmed by 0 bases and J by 7 bases, 11 bases remained unmatched. The CDR3 sequence is 17 residues long. From germline, CDR1 is ENHRY and CDR2 SYGVKD. Written as DNA, the CDR3 is TGTGCCATCAGTGAGTCGAGGATCCTAGCGGGACTCAATACGCAGTATTTT. It encodes CAISESRILAGLNTQYF.